This TCR beta chain was sequenced in a study of blood T cell repertoires in COVID-19 (dated by TCRdb to 2020 to 2022). For the study in its entirety: The collaborator samples originated in the United States, Italy and Spain and spanned the acute and convalescent phases of COVID-19. The material from the prospective study consisted of cDNA or gDNA derived from T cells, B-cell-depleted T cells, or PBMCs. Deeply sampled blood TCRbeta repertoires from subjects exposed to, actively infected with, or recovered from COVID-19 were included in the dataset. The repertoires were released in a freely available public database meant as a resource for research on the immune response to SARS-CoV-2. Samples came from the ongoing ImmuneRACE study (first 160 participants) plus 1,254 subjects from 6 global collaborators. Nearly every sample came with metadata listing a de-identified subject ID, COVID-19 status, age in years and sex. Where HLA class I and class II types were available, the types were taken from metadata supplied by the sample provider, not from assay-based typing. What the work shows at the level of the full study, not this receptor alone: Clinical and demographic metadata were provided uncurated, with the amount varying by source and participant.

In the case of this clone: Its cognate antigen has yet to be identified. Within one base of it there is no much larger clone, and no base qualities were kept.

TCRbeta CDR3 regions were amplified from genomic DNA by means of the immunoSEQ Assay, a bias-controlled multiplex PCR. In the authors' own workflow: The number of nucleated cells in each sample was estimated by amplification of reference gene primers within the assay. Sequence reads were collapsed and filtered to measure the absolute abundance of every unique TCRbeta CDR3 rearrangement. For each sample, productive Simpson clonality was calculated as the square root of Simpson's diversity index across productive rearrangements. What TCRdb holds here is the immuneACCESS table cut down to in-frame rearrangements. Part of the clones is not present; checked against another copy, under half of the missing clones reflect an unresolved V gene, and the others are unexplained. V and J calls and clone size are as listed in that table; D and trimming were resolved from the DNA. The sample table lists around 140,000 clones, about 89% of them with a count of one. 18% of the sample lies in the top ten.

V is cut by 2 bases and J by 2 bases, and the space between the germline ends is 12 bases. The CDR3 spans 15 residues, from the cysteine through the phenylalanine. The read is trimmed to its CDR3 DNA, 45 bases read in frame from base 1. CDR1 and CDR2 (SGHRS, YFSETQ) derive from the germline V gene. Each collaborating institution followed its own protocols to collect whole blood in K2EDTA tubes. Collaborator samples were shipped for TCRbeta analysis as frozen whole blood, isolated PBMCs, or DNA extracted from either sample type. The sample consisted of peripheral blood. This sequence was found in a man aged 50-60 years with active or convalescent COVID-19. Recombination connected TRBV5-1 to TRBJ2-3; a weak D assignment points to TRBD1 (5 bases agree). The CDR3 protein: CASSFAGRLTDTQYF. The DNA sequence reads TGCGCCAGCAGCTTCGCAGGGCGTCTCACAGATACGCAGTATTTT.